What follows describes a single T cell receptor (beta chain). This clonotype has ten or more counts. Its antigen remains undetermined. No much larger clone exists at a distance of one base, and base qualities are not known. The data were taken from a study of naive and memory T cell subsets (dated by TCRdb to the late 2010s). Notes on the research overall: The figure summarizing the skin biopsy and whole blood samples listed about 10 blood donors, 7 tuberculin skin test biopsies and 3 saline control biopsies. PCR2 was typically run as a SYBR Green qPCR and stopped at a set threshold, although low-input samples could use end-point PCR of around 6 cycles instead. What the study reported, not specific to this receptor: The potential sensitivity of the RNA-based method to TCR transcript changes with T cell activation and differentiation was acknowledged.

The library came from 5' RACE. The ligated cDNA was amplified in four rounds of PCR with nested alpha and beta constant region primers together with the SP2 primer. For the blood and skin samples, TCR RNA was reverse transcribed with SuperScript IV using primers for the alpha and beta constant regions. An oligonucleotide carrying the Illumina SP2 primer and a UMI was ligated to the cDNA 3' end using T4 RNA ligase 1. To prevent hairpin formation, the 12-nucleotide UMI was made up of two random hexamers with an eight-base spacer between them. TCR alpha and beta chain libraries were processed separately from the second PCR onward, with dual indexing for multiplexing. After pooling, the indexed libraries were analyzed by capillary electrophoresis and sequenced on either an Illumina MiSeq or NextSeq. PhiX DNA at about 5-7.5% was spiked into libraries to increase base diversity and improve cluster recognition. Processing in the source paper ran as follows. UMIs were extracted from read 2 by Demultiplexor and combined with the TCR sequence from read 1, and reads were split according to sample indices. V and J genes and V-J junctions were identified by Decombinator, which gave every TCR a five-part identifier that included V and J deletions. Collapsinator relied on UMIs to correct both sequencing errors and PCR amplification heterogeneity, producing a UMI-based abundance for each TCR. CDR3Translator converted identifiers to nucleotide sequence, translated to amino acids, and extracted CDR3 regions using terminal motifs. After normalization to the amount of input RNA, error-corrected alpha and beta TCR counts from blood and skin were compared. TCRdb applied fastp at Q25 and MiXCR to the public reads, then kept only in-frame beta chains. Rows are unified per CDR3 protein, each entry keeping the most common DNA and genes. The V and J calls and clone size are TCRdb's, not the authors'. Here the sample has around 56,000 distinct CDR3 sequences; around 7.3% occur a single time. The top ten hold around 9.8% of the sample.

The study reported a robust and sensitive protocol to amplify, sequence and analyze TCRs, based on 3' ligation of a UMI-containing oligonucleotide to TCR cDNA. For whole blood analysis, approximately 2.7 ml of peripheral blood was drawn from adult healthy volunteers into Tempus tubes, and RNA was extracted according to the manufacturer's instructions. Total RNA was treated with RQ1 DNase, without cell sorting, prior to reverse transcription, with an input of about 1 to 1,100 ng being targeted. Libraries were prepared from skin biopsies and whole blood so that pipeline robustness could be tested in samples in which T cells form a minority population. The CDR3 covers 15 residues, taking in both the cysteine and the phenylalanine. Here the CDR3 DNA is all that survives: 45 bases in frame from base 1. The germline V gene (reference sequence) provides CDR1 SEHNR and CDR2 FQNEAQ. For this chain, trimming is 4 bases at the V end and 3 bases at the J end, and the number of junction bases without a gene match is 8.

This sequence uses TRBV7-9 and TRBJ1-2, with 7 bases aligning to TRBD1. The clonotype comes from a female donor in good health. Here is the DNA: TGTGCCAGCAGCTCGCCCGACAGGGCCGACTATGGCTACACCTTC. It specifies CASSSPDRADYGYTF. Full variable domain (CDR3 extended with the reference TRBV7-9 and TRBJ1-2 proteins): DTGVSQNPRHKITKRGQNVTFRCDPISEHNRLYWYRQTLGQGPEFLTYFQNEAQLEKSRLLSDRFSAERPKGSFSTLEIQRTEQGDSAMYLCASSSPDRADYGYTFGSGTRLTVV.